A single sample is the source of the 23 T cell receptor beta chains below, sequenced in a study of cytomegalovirus exposure and HLA in healthy donors. PCR was performed using 60 Vbeta and 13 Jbeta primers. Repertoires were generated with immunoSEQ multiplex PCR, while TCRdb's copy carries only in-frame clones and drops some. This table holds roughly 120,000 clones. Source material: PBMCs. These TCRs come from a man aged 35 to 55 in good health and CMV-seropositive.

V usage is TRBV5-1 and J usage is TRBJ2-7; TRBD2 might be the D (6 bases). The germline V and J ends were trimmed by 5 bases and 3 bases, with 12 bases remaining between them. Looked up from germline, CDR1 is SGHRS and CDR2 is YFSETQ. The CDR3 has 13 amino acids. CDR3: CASSGTPYYEQYF. CDR3 DNA: TGCGCCAGCAGTGGGACTCCATACTACGAGCAGTACTTC.

This rearrangement joins TRBV5-4 to TRBJ1-5, with D tentatively TRBD1 (5 bases). Germline assignment: CDR1 SGHNT and CDR2 YYREEE (reference sequence). The ends were cut back, 2 bases at V and 7 bases at J, with 7 bases in the middle. There are 12 residues in the CDR3. The DNA of the CDR3 is TGTGCCAGCAGCTTCCAGGGCCAGCCCCAGCATTTT. This encodes CASSFQGQPQHF.

The chain recombines TRBV28 with TRBJ2-3; D perhaps matches TRBD2 (6 bases). V was pared by 4 bases and J by 4 bases, with 15 bases between. Germline V CDR1 and CDR2: MDHEN, SYDVKM. The CDR3 length is 15 residues. The CDR3 here is CASSSTSLGADTQYF. The CDR3 nucleotides are TGTGCCAGCAGTTCGACTAGTCTAGGGGCAGATACGCAGTATTTT.

V gene TRBV9 combines with J gene TRBJ2-7; D might be TRBD1 (5 bases). Trimming took 0 bases from V and 3 from J, leaving 13 bases between them. The CDR3 totals 15 residues. The germline V gene has CDR1 SGDLS and CDR2 YYNGEE. CDR3 sequence: CASSVGQGEIYEQYF. The CDR3 DNA reads as TGTGCCAGCAGCGTAGGCCAGGGTGAAATCTACGAGCAGTACTTC.

This rearrangement joins TRBV4-2 to TRBJ1-4, with D unresolved. In germline, CDR1 is LGHNA, CDR2 YNFKEQ. The CDR3 length is 16 residues. V shed 1 base and J shed 0 bases, with 9 bases lying between them. The CDR3 DNA reads TGTGCCAGCAGCCAAGTCGGCAGCGCAACTAATGAAAAACTGTTTTTT. Translating it yields CASSQVGSATNEKLFF.

The chain employs TRBV14 and TRBJ2-7; D perhaps matches TRBD1 (6 bases). The V and J ends lost 2 bases and 3 bases respectively, with 11 bases between them. Germline V lookup: CDR1 SGHDN, CDR2 FVKESK. The CDR3 contains 14 residues. CDR3 residues: CASSQRTGYYEQYF. CDR3 sequence (DNA): TGTGCCAGCAGCCAAAGAACAGGGTACTACGAGCAGTACTTC.

The rearrangement uses TRBV6-1 and TRBJ2-7; 7 bases are a match to TRBD1. CDR3 length: 13 residues. Germline-derived CDR1 and CDR2 are MNHNS and SASEGT. J lost 4 bases, V lost 8 bases, and 8 bases had no gene match. CDR3 loop: CASARTGVYEQYF. CDR3 coding DNA: TGTGCCAGCGCCCGGACAGGTGTTTACGAGCAGTACTTC.

The J gene is TRBJ1-2, the V gene TRBV6-1, with D maybe TRBD1 (6 bases). This CDR3 contains 14 residues. The V end was cut by 8 bases, the J end by 8 bases, with 21 bases between. In germline, CDR1 is MNHNS, CDR2 SASEGT. The CDR3 is CASFGQLLLEGYTF. CDR3 nucleotides: TGTGCCAGCTTCGGACAGCTCTTGTTAGAAGGCTACACCTTC.

The rearrangement links TRBV30 to TRBJ2-2; 9 nucleotides line up with TRBD2. The germline gives CDR1 GTSNPN, CDR2 SVGIG (reference sequence). Trimming cost V 6 bases and J 7 bases; bases outside gene matches: 15. The CDR3 consists of 16 residues. The CDR3 bases are TGTGCCTGCTATTCCCGAAGCGGGAGGCGGATCGGGGAGCTGTTTTTT. Translated: CACYSRSGRRIGELFF.

This chain uses TRBV5-1 with TRBJ2-2, with TRBD1 matching 8 bases. The CDR3 is made up of 15 amino acids. V shed 3 bases and J 4 bases; nucleotides not matched to a gene: 5. Germline CDR1 and CDR2: SGHRS and YFSETQ. The DNA of the CDR3 is TGCGCCAGCAGCTCACAAACAGGGGGCACCGGGGAGCTGTTTTTT. It codes for CASSSQTGGTGELFF.

The chain carries TRBV7-9 and TRBJ1-1; TRBD1 matches 9 bases. The CDR3 has 15 amino acids. The V segment lost 0 bases and the J segment 1 base; nucleotides outside the gene matches: 0. Germline values: CDR1 SEHNR, CDR2 FQNEAQ (reference sequence). The CDR3 loop reads CASSLATGGNTEAFF. For the CDR3, the DNA is TGTGCCAGCAGCTTAGCGACAGGGGGGAACACTGAAGCTTTCTTT.

The V gene is TRBV27, the J gene TRBJ1-1; tentatively, D is TRBD1 (6 bases). The germline V and J ends were trimmed by 4 bases and 6 bases, with 15 bases remaining between them. The germline CDR1 and CDR2 sequences are MNHEY and SMNVEV (reference sequence). CDR3 length equals 14 residues. The CDR3 DNA is TGTGCCAGCAGTTATCTGGACAGAGGTGCTGAAGCTTTCTTT. Protein sequence: CASSYLDRGAEAFF.

This chain links TRBV14 with TRBJ2-7; TRBD2 is a possible D gene (5 bases). The ends were cut back, 0 bases at V and 6 bases at J, with 9 bases in the middle. In germline, CDR1 is SGHDN, CDR2 FVKESK. The CDR3 extends over 13 amino acids. DNA for the CDR3: TGTGCCAGCAGCCAAGAACTAGTAGGCGAGCAGTACTTC. Translation gives CASSQELVGEQYF.

The genes are TRBV2 and TRBJ2-1; 7 nucleotides match TRBD2. Germline CDR1 reads SNHLY; CDR2 reads FYNNEI. This CDR3 comprises 16 residues. V shed 0 bases, J shed 6 bases, and the junction held 8 bases outside the gene matches. CDR3 amino acids: CASSEADRLASNEQFF. DNA for the CDR3: TGTGCCAGCAGTGAAGCGGACCGACTAGCATCCAATGAGCAGTTCTTC. Filled out from reference TRBV2 and TRBJ2-1, the complete variable domain reads EPEVTQTPSHQVTQMGQEVILRCVPISNHLYFYWYRQILGQKVEFLVSFYNNEISEKSEIFDDQFSVERPDGSNFTLKIRSTKLEDSAMYFCASSEADRLASNEQFFGPGTRLTVL.

The chain recombines TRBV28 with TRBJ2-7; D gene ambiguous. Germline V gene lookup returns CDR1 MDHEN and CDR2 SYDVKM. The CDR3 extends over 16 amino acids. The V end lost 6 bases, the J end lost 2 bases, and 20 bases lay between the germline ends. The CDR3 sequence is CASSPTLSVSAYEQYF. DNA for the CDR3: TGTGCCAGCAGCCCTACCCTCTCCGTTTCGGCCTACGAGCAGTACTTC.

The chain has TRBV28 and TRBJ2-5; 8 positions agree with TRBD2. The CDR3 has 15 amino acids. Germline V gene data show CDR1 as MDHEN and CDR2 as SYDVKM. Trimming removed 7 bases from V and 2 bases from J; junction bases left unmatched: 9. The CDR3 region has the DNA TGTGCCAGCACCCCCGGGGCTAGCGGGCAAGAGACCCAGTACTTC. This sequence encodes CASTPGASGQETQYF.

The V gene is TRBV6-1, the J gene TRBJ1-2; D possibly corresponds to TRBD1 (6 bases). Per germline, CDR1 MNHNS and CDR2 SASEGT. This CDR3 contains 16 residues. The V and J ends lost 0 bases and 6 bases respectively, with 17 bases between them. The CDR3 DNA sequence: TGTGCCAGCAGTGAAGCGCCTCGGGGGGGCAGTCATGGCTACACCTTC. Residues: CASSEAPRGGSHGYTF.

This chain joins TRBV5-4 and TRBJ2-3; TRBD2 is a possible D gene (6 bases). This CDR3 comprises 17 residues. Deletions cut 0 bases from V and 7 bases from J, with 21 bases between. Germline loops: CDR1 SGHNT, CDR2 YYREEE (reference sequence). CDR3 residues: CASSLGGRGGREYTQYF. CDR3 bases: TGTGCCAGCAGCTTGGGAGGGCGGGGCGGAAGGGAGTATACGCAGTATTTT.

V usage is TRBV6-6 and J usage is TRBJ2-1; 10 positions match TRBD2. This CDR3 has 15 residues. Germline lookup yields CDR1 MNHNY and CDR2 SVGAGI (reference sequence). Trimming removed 4 bases from V and 6 bases from J; junction bases left unmatched: 6. CDR3 loop: CASSSSSGSLNEQFF. The CDR3 DNA reads TGTGCCAGCAGTTCTTCTAGCGGGAGCCTCAATGAGCAGTTCTTC.

The chain recombines TRBV5-1 with TRBJ2-1; 8 bases align to TRBD1. CDR3 length: 11 residues. Germline CDR1 SGHRS, CDR2 YFSETQ. V lost 4 bases to trimming and J lost 12 bases; unmatched junction nucleotides: 3. CDR3 nucleotide sequence: TGCGCCAGCAGCGTCGACAGGGGGCAGTTCTTC. It translates to CASSVDRGQFF.

The chain links TRBV7-2 to TRBJ2-4; 9 nucleotides line up with TRBD2. CDR3 length: 16 residues. The V gene's germline CDR1 is SGHTA and CDR2 FQGNSA. The ends lost 4 bases at V and 6 bases at J; junction bases unmatched: 10. CDR3: CASSSYSGRSGNIQYF. CDR3 DNA sequence: TGTGCCAGCAGCTCCTATAGCGGGAGAAGCGGAAACATTCAGTACTTC.

The chain is built from TRBV27 and TRBJ2-7; D gene uncertain. V lost 6 bases to trimming and J lost 3 bases, with 18 bases between them. This CDR3 region has 15 residues. In germline, CDR1 is MNHEY, CDR2 SMNVEV (reference sequence). This chain's CDR3 is CASRFLPGPNYEQYF. The CDR3 DNA reads TGTGCCAGCAGATTCCTACCAGGCCCGAACTACGAGCAGTACTTC.

Turning to this clone: At one end, the junction sequence differs from germline, possibly due to a read error. The J gene is TRBJ2-3, the V gene TRBV7-7; D ambiguous. In germline, CDR1 is SSHAT, CDR2 FNYEAQ (reference sequence). The CDR3 totals 13 residues. CDR3 in amino acids: CASSSVEADTQYF. In DNA, the CDR3 is TGTGCTAGCAGTTCCGTTGAGGCAGATACGCAGTATTTT.